The 27 T cell receptor beta chains presented below share a single source sample, sequenced in a study of T-cell reconstitution after alpha-beta-depleted transplantation in children. For TCRbeta, the library was prepared with unique molecular identifiers. TCRdb itself ran the PCR reads through MiXCR, one entry per CDR3 protein. Here the sample spans 95,000 to 150,000 distinct CDR3 sequences, 20% to 25% being singletons. The material sequenced was PBMCs, mostly from graft donor cells, taken 180 days after TCRalphabeta/CD19-depleted stem cell transplant. The receptor set was obtained from a male patient aged 2 to 10 who had a stem cell transplant for chronic granulomatous disease, so the T cells may come from the graft donor.

This clonotype was counted between two and nine times. This rearrangement joins TRBV28 to TRBJ2-7; D not certain. Germline CDR1 MDHEN, CDR2 SYDVKM. CDR3 size: 11 residues. Trimming pared 5 bases from V and 3 bases from J, leaving 5 bases between. CDR3: CASSPHYEQYF. The CDR3 DNA reads as TGTGCCAGCAGTCCGCACTACGAGCAGTACTTC.

This clonotype was detected ten times or more. The gene calls are TRBV6-1 and TRBJ2-3; perhaps TRBD1 as D (7 bases). The V and J ends lost 3 bases and 4 bases respectively, with 20 bases between them. Germline loops: CDR1 MNHNS, CDR2 SASEGT. The CDR3 contains 17 residues. CDR3 protein: CASSEARGTALADTQYF. The DNA of the CDR3 is TGTGCCAGCAGTGAGGCTCGCGGGACAGCCCTGGCAGATACGCAGTATTTT.

This clonotype showed up just a few times. The rearrangement links TRBV12-3 or TRBV12-4 to TRBJ2-7, with TRBD1 identical over 10 bases. V lost 5 bases and J lost 3; bases outside the gene matches: 7. The CDR3 is 15 residues long. Here the CDR3 DNA reads TGTGCCAGCAGTAACGGGACAGGGGTTCTCTACGAGCAGTACTTC. Protein sequence: CASSNGTGVLYEQYF.

This clonotype showed up just a few times. V usage is TRBV11-2 and J usage is TRBJ2-1; 16 bases line up with TRBD2. With 2 bases clipped from V and 5 bases from J, the junction kept 9 bases outside the gene matches. The CDR3 is made up of 19 amino acids. Germline V lookup: CDR1 SGHAT, CDR2 FQNNGV. The CDR3 here is CASSLRGTSGREKNNEQFF. The CDR3 region has the DNA TGTGCCAGCAGCTTACGTGGGACTAGCGGGAGGGAAAAAAACAATGAGCAGTTCTTC.

This clonotype was observed a few times. The V gene is TRBV20-1, the J gene TRBJ2-1; possibly TRBD1 or TRBD2 for D (5 bases each). The CDR3 has 12 residues. The germline V gene encodes CDR1 DFQATT and CDR2 SNEGSKA (reference sequence). Trimming left V 0 bases short and J 14 bases short, with 14 bases between. CDR3 loop: CSARDVGPREFF. CDR3 sequence (DNA): TGCAGTGCTAGAGATGTGGGACCCCGGGAGTTCTTC.

V usage is TRBV10-3 and J usage is TRBJ2-3, with D hard to call. The V gene's germline CDR1 is ENHRY and CDR2 SYGVKD. Trimming removed 4 bases at V and 0 bases at J, with 14 bases between. The CDR3 runs to 16 residues. The CDR3 DNA sequence: TGTGCCATCAGTGGCCCGGTGGAGTACAGCACAGATACGCAGTATTTT. This sequence encodes CAISGPVEYSTDTQYF.

This clonotype was counted ten times or more. The gene calls are TRBV7-9 and TRBJ1-2; the D gene is possibly TRBD1 (6 bases). The V end lost 5 bases, the J end lost 0 bases, and 13 bases lay between the germline ends. Looked up from germline, CDR1 is SEHNR and CDR2 is FQNEAQ (reference sequence). The CDR3 runs 15 residues. The CDR3 protein is CASSLGGLANYGYTF. For the CDR3, the DNA is TGTGCCAGCAGCCTCGGGGGCTTAGCTAACTATGGCTACACCTTC.

The gene calls are TRBV4-2 and TRBJ2-2; D might be TRBD1 (7 bases). V dropped 1 base and J dropped 5 bases, with 11 bases sitting between them. The CDR3 has 15 amino acids. The germline V gene encodes CDR1 LGHNA and CDR2 YNFKEQ. The CDR3 region has the DNA TGTGCCAGCAGCCAAGCAGGGGGAGGAACCGGGGAGCTGTTTTTT. Translated, it gives CASSQAGGGTGELFF.

Only a few counts were recorded for this clonotype. The J gene is TRBJ2-7, the V gene TRBV9; no reliable D call. CDR1 is SGDLS and CDR2 is YYNGEE in the germline V gene. V gave up 2 bases and J gave up 7 bases, with 10 bases separating them. The CDR3 spans 12 residues. The CDR3 here is CASSVDLGEQYF. The DNA of the CDR3 is TGTGCCAGCAGCGTCGACCTCGGAGAGCAGTACTTC.

This clonotype was counted a few times. CDR3 sequence reads: CSASTSAYNEQFF. CDR3 nucleotides: TGCAGTGCTTCGACTAGCGCGTACAATGAGCAGTTCTTC. The rearrangement uses TRBV20-1 and TRBJ2-1, with 8 bases matching TRBD2. The CDR3 runs 13 residues. Germline lookup yields CDR1 DFQATT and CDR2 SNEGSKA (reference sequence). J gave up 4 bases and V 5 bases, and 4 bases lay outside the gene matches.

This clonotype was found a few times. This chain joins TRBV20-1 and TRBJ2-7, with D hard to call. Germline lookup yields CDR1 DFQATT and CDR2 SNEGSKA (reference sequence). The CDR3 totals 12 residues. V lost 3 bases to trimming and J lost 6 bases, with 12 bases between them. The CDR3, as DNA: TGCAGTGCTAGTTTAACCGAGACCGAGCAGTACTTC. It specifies CSASLTETEQYF.

This clonotype was observed a few times. The J gene is TRBJ2-1, the V gene TRBV29-1; D possibly corresponds to TRBD2 (5 bases). The CDR3 is 12 amino acids. Trimming left V 3 bases short and J 9 bases short, with 12 bases between. Germline V gene sequence: CDR1 SQVTM, CDR2 ANQGSEA. The CDR3, as DNA: TGCAGCGTTGAGGACCCCCGGGGTGAGCAGTTCTTC. Its translation: CSVEDPRGEQFF.

The chain combines TRBV12-3 or TRBV12-4 with TRBJ1-4; D perhaps matches TRBD1 (5 bases). Between the trimmed V and J ends, which lost 7 bases and 5 bases, there was a span of 14 bases. The CDR3 is 14 residues long. The CDR3 reads CASTLGGINEKLFF. The CDR3 region has the DNA TGTGCCAGCACCCTGGGGGGGATAAATGAAAAACTGTTTTTT.

This clonotype was picked up many times. J is TRBJ1-6 and V is TRBV5-1; possible D gene TRBD1, 5 bases. The CDR3 has 15 residues. Germline V lookup: CDR1 SGHRS, CDR2 YFSETQ. V lost 4 bases and J lost 6, with 14 bases in between. The chain's CDR3 is CASSQVLGPNSPLHF. CDR3 in DNA: TGCGCCAGCAGCCAAGTATTGGGACCTAATTCACCCCTCCACTTT.

The chain has TRBV10-2 and TRBJ2-5; possible D gene TRBD2, 7 bases. Between the trimmed V and J ends, which lost 7 bases and 5 bases, there was a span of 17 bases. This CDR3 is 14 amino acids long. Looked up from germline, CDR1 is WSHSY and CDR2 is SAAADI. Here the CDR3 reads CASKNEGGGETQYF. CDR3 nucleotide sequence: TGCGCCAGCAAGAACGAGGGAGGGGGTGAGACCCAGTACTTC.

This clonotype has more than one count but fewer than ten. The chain carries TRBV29-1 and TRBJ2-3; D might be TRBD1 or TRBD2, each matching 5 bases. The CDR3 runs to 14 residues. Between the trimmed V and J ends, which lost 4 bases and 0 bases, there was a span of 11 bases. Germline CDR1 reads SQVTM; CDR2 reads ANQGSEA. In DNA form, the CDR3 reads TGCAGCGTTGTTGGGACGGATAGCACAGATACGCAGTATTTT. Amino acid sequence: CSVVGTDSTDTQYF.

The chain links TRBV27 to TRBJ2-1, with TRBD2 identical over 10 bases. CDR3 length: 14 residues. Germline CDR1 MNHEY, CDR2 SMNVEV (reference sequence). The junction had 2 bases not matched to a gene; V was cut back by 5 bases and J by 4 bases. The CDR3 region is CASSTTSGYNEQFF. The CDR3, as DNA: TGTGCCAGCAGTACGACTAGCGGGTACAATGAGCAGTTCTTC.

In its sample, this clonotype was seen many times. The V and J genes are TRBV5-1 and TRBJ2-7; 10 bases are a match to TRBD1. This CDR3 has 14 residues. Unmatched junction bases numbered 5, after V lost 4 bases and J lost 4 bases. CDR1 and CDR2 from the germline V gene are SGHRS and YFSETQ. The CDR3 DNA is TGCGCCAGCAGCCGCCGGGACAGGGGTTACGAGCAGTACTTC. Translating it yields CASSRRDRGYEQYF.

There are many counts of this clonotype. The chain combines TRBV5-6 with TRBJ2-2; D is uncertain. V was cut by 1 base and J by 7 bases, with 2 bases left in between. The CDR3 loop spans 11 amino acids. Per the germline V gene, CDR1 is SGHDT and CDR2 is YYEEEE. CDR3: CASSLFGELFF. DNA for the CDR3: TGTGCCAGCAGCTTGTTCGGGGAGCTGTTTTTT.

This clonotype was counted between two and nine times. The chain employs TRBV11-2 and TRBJ2-5; 9 bases match TRBD2. This CDR3 region has 15 residues. Per germline, CDR1 SGHAT and CDR2 FQNNGV. With V trimmed by 6 bases and J by 2 bases, 7 bases remained unmatched. The CDR3 nucleotides read TGTGCCAGCAGACCCTGGACTAGCGTTCAAGAGACCCAGTACTTC. Translated: CASRPWTSVQETQYF.

The gene calls are TRBV7-6 and TRBJ2-7; TRBD1 matches at 7 bases. Germline CDR1 is SGHVS and CDR2 is FNYEAQ. This CDR3 spans 14 amino acids. V shed 5 bases, J shed 6 bases, and the junction held 10 bases outside the gene matches. CDR3 bases: TGTGCCAGCAGCCTCCCCGCAGGGGGTGGCGAGCAGTACTTC. Protein: CASSLPAGGGEQYF.

The chain's CDR3 is CASSLGLASRETQYF. In DNA form, the CDR3 reads TGTGCCAGCAGCCTCGGGCTAGCGAGTAGAGAGACCCAGTACTTC. The chain joins TRBV12-3 or TRBV12-4 to TRBJ2-5; tentative D call: TRBD2 (6 bases). CDR3 length equals 15 residues. V lost 6 bases and J lost 4, with 18 bases in between.

The chain couples TRBV4-2 to TRBJ2-1; 10 bases agree with TRBD2. Unmatched junction bases numbered 17, after V lost 0 bases and J lost 0 bases. This CDR3 is 22 amino acids long. CDR1 and CDR2 (germline): LGHNA, YNFKEQ. The CDR3 loop reads CASSQDPRASGRPKTSYNEQFF. DNA of the CDR3: TGTGCCAGCAGCCAAGATCCTCGGGCTAGCGGGAGACCCAAAACCTCCTACAATGAGCAGTTCTTC.

This clonotype occurred a few times. The chain uses TRBV12-3 or TRBV12-4 and TRBJ2-5, with 9 bases identical to TRBD1. Trimming at V came to 6 bases and at J to 4 bases, leaving 6 bases not matched to a gene. The CDR3 covers 14 residues. The CDR3 nucleotides read TGTGCCAGCAGCGAGACAGGGGGAGTAGAGACCCAGTACTTC. It translates to CASSETGGVETQYF.

The rearrangement joins TRBV5-4 to TRBJ1-1, with D tentatively TRBD1 (5 bases). This CDR3 is built from 19 residues. The V gene's germline CDR1 is SGHNT and CDR2 YYREEE (reference sequence). Trimming left V 3 bases short and J 10 bases short, with 34 bases between. The CDR3 sequence is CASSSRQLRYPKRHDLAFF. CDR3 sequence (DNA): TGTGCCAGCAGCTCCCGACAGCTTAGGTATCCGAAACGGCACGATCTAGCTTTCTTT.

This sequence joins TRBV5-1 and TRBJ2-1; 10 bases align to TRBD1. V lost 4 bases, J lost 3 bases, and 4 bases stayed unmatched. Germline V gene lookup returns CDR1 SGHRS and CDR2 YFSETQ. This CDR3 has 15 amino acids. The DNA for the CDR3 is TGCGCCAGCAGCGGTGGACAGGGGGGCTACAATGAGCAGTTCTTC. It is translated as CASSGGQGGYNEQFF.

The gene calls are TRBV12-3 or TRBV12-4 and TRBJ2-7; D is ambiguous. There are 15 residues in the CDR3. V was clipped by 5 bases and J by 0 bases, with 14 bases between them. This chain's CDR3 is CASSTTYGRSYEQYF. The CDR3 region has the DNA TGTGCCAGCAGTACGACCTATGGCCGCTCCTACGAGCAGTACTTC.